These 9 T cell receptor beta chains originate from one sample sequenced in a study of cytomegalovirus exposure and HLA in healthy donors. The protocol was immunoSEQ multiplex PCR, while the TCRdb copy is restricted to in-frame clones and leaves out a portion. The table lists some 86,000 clones, over 85% of them singletons. The sequenced sample was PBMCs. The origin of the receptors is a woman aged 30 to 39 in good health and CMV-seronegative.

J is TRBJ1-1 and V is TRBV7-8, with 7 nucleotides matching TRBD1. Trimming took 6 bases from V and 0 from J; bases not matched to a gene: 7. Looked up from germline, CDR1 is SGHVS and CDR2 is FQNEAQ. There are 15 residues in the CDR3. The CDR3 bases are TGTGCCAGCAGTTATCTCGGGACAGTGAACACTGAAGCTTTCTTT. This codes for CASSYLGTVNTEAFF.

The chain links TRBV18 to TRBJ2-1; D is possibly TRBD2 (5 bases). Germline CDR1 reads KGHSH; CDR2 reads LQKENI. This CDR3 comprises 17 residues. Trimming removed 4 bases at V and 2 bases at J, with 18 bases between. CDR3 in amino acids: CASSRIAGESAYNEQFF. DNA of the CDR3: TGTGCCAGCTCACGAATAGCCGGGGAGAGTGCCTACAATGAGCAGTTCTTC. Full variable domain (remainder filled in from reference TRBV18 and TRBJ2-1): NAGVMQNPRHLVRRRGQEARLRCSPMKGHSHVYWYRQLPEEGLKFMVYLQKENIIDESGMPKERFSAEFPKEGPSILRIQQVVRGDSAAYFCASSRIAGESAYNEQFFGPGTRLTVL.

The chain recombines TRBV19 with TRBJ2-2, with D possibly TRBD2 on 5 matching bases. Looked up from germline, CDR1 is LNHDA and CDR2 is SQIVND (reference sequence). The CDR3 length is 13 residues. Trimming pared 6 bases from V and 4 bases from J, leaving 9 bases between. The CDR3 DNA is TGTGCCAGTAGGCGGGTGGGCACCGGGGAGCTGTTTTTT. This codes for CASRRVGTGELFF.

The chain combines TRBV9 with TRBJ2-5; 12 nucleotides align to TRBD2. The length of the CDR3 is 17 residues. The junction had 7 bases not matched to a gene; V was cut back by 0 bases and J by 4 bases. Germline V lookup: CDR1 SGDLS, CDR2 YYNGEE. The CDR3 region has the DNA TGTGCCAGCAGCGTAGCCCCGGCGACTAGCGGGGGAGAGACCCAGTACTTC. The encoded protein is CASSVAPATSGGETQYF.

This clone came up once. Other DNA variants within this sample encode the same CDR3. V usage is TRBV5-1 and J usage is TRBJ2-1, with D possibly being TRBD2 (6 bases). Germline V gene data show CDR1 as SGHRS and CDR2 as YFSETQ. The CDR3 is 15 amino acids. Trimming removed 2 bases from V and 8 bases from J, with 17 bases in between. The CDR3 here is CASSLGRGMGDEQFF. The CDR3 DNA sequence: TGCGCCAGCAGCTTAGGTCGGGGGATGGGGGATGAGCAGTTCTTC. Together with reference TRBV5-1 and TRBJ2-1, the CDR3 gives the full variable domain: KAGVTQTPRYLIKTRGQQVTLSCSPISGHRSVSWYQQTPGQGLQFLFEYFSETQRNKGNFPGRFSGRQFSNSRSEMNVSTLELGDSALYLCASSLGRGMGDEQFFGPGTRLTVL.

V is TRBV9 and J is TRBJ2-2, with a tentative D call TRBD2 (6 bases). V was clipped by 0 bases and J by 2 bases, with 8 bases between them. In germline, CDR1 is SGDLS, CDR2 YYNGEE. There are 15 residues in the CDR3. This chain's CDR3 is CASSVETSNTGELFF. CDR3 sequence (DNA): TGTGCCAGCAGCGTAGAAACTAGCAACACCGGGGAGCTGTTTTTT.

The chain links TRBV18 to TRBJ2-2; possible D gene TRBD1, 6 bases. There are 14 residues in the CDR3. Germline V CDR1 and CDR2: KGHSH, LQKENI. Trimming cost V 6 bases and J 7 bases, with 15 bases left between them. The CDR3 nucleotides read TGTGCCAGCTCTCCAGACAGGACCAGCGGGGAGCTGTTTTTT. It codes for CASSPDRTSGELFF.

This rearrangement joins TRBV30 to TRBJ1-2; D might be TRBD1 (6 bases). Germline CDR1 is GTSNPN and CDR2 is SVGIG (reference sequence). The CDR3 is 12 residues long. Between the trimmed V and J ends, which lost 3 bases and 5 bases, there was a span of 10 bases. CDR3 amino acids: CAWSEGVYGYTF. In DNA, the CDR3 is TGTGCCTGGAGCGAGGGGGTTTATGGCTACACCTTC.

A single count supports this clone. V gene TRBV30 combines with J gene TRBJ1-1; TRBD1 is a possible D gene (6 bases). The length of the CDR3 is 12 residues. The germline V gene has CDR1 GTSNPN and CDR2 SVGIG (reference sequence). V was cut by 4 bases and J by 5 bases, with 11 bases left in between. The DNA of the CDR3 is TGTGCCTGGACCAGGGGTTCGACTGAAGCTTTCTTT. Amino acids: CAWTRGSTEAFF. The whole variable domain, filled in from reference TRBV30 and TRBJ1-1, reads SQTIHQWPATLVQPVGSPLSLECTVEGTSNPNLYWYRQAAGRGLQLLFYSVGIGQISSEVPQNLSASRPQDRQFILSSKKLLLSDSGFYLCAWTRGSTEAFFGQGTRLTVV.